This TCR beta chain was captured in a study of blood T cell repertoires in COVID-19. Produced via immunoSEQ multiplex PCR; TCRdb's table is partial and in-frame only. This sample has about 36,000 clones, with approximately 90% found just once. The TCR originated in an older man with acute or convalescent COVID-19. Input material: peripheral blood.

The CDR3 region is CASSWAGTGQEDYTF. Here the CDR3 DNA reads TGCGCCAGCAGCTGGGCGGGGACAGGGCAGGAGGACTACACCTTC. This chain links TRBV5-1 with TRBJ1-2; 9 bases are shared with TRBD1. The V gene end was trimmed by 3 bases and the J gene end by 10 bases; junction bases not matched to a gene: 13. The CDR3 runs 15 residues. Per germline, CDR1 SGHRS and CDR2 YFSETQ.